The sequence of this TCR beta chain was determined in a study of OX40 agonist ivuxolimab in advanced cancers. As for the study in general: It was ivuxolimab, an agonistic anti-OX40 (CD134) antibody, that patients were treated with. Eligibility admitted prior anti-PD-1, anti-PD-L1 or anti-CTLA-4 therapy; 40% to 50% had some.

As for this clone: Its antigen is unknown.

This CDR3 is built from 15 residues. Germline V gives CDR1 MDHEN, CDR2 SYDVKM. Sequencing was performed with immunoSEQ multiplex PCR; in TCRdb, only in-frame clones are kept and a portion is missing. The repertoire holds fewer than 35,000 clones, about 74% seen once, with roughly an eighth in the top ten. Study conclusions and caveats: The average count of expanded clones was higher among CD8+ T cells than among CD4+.

The timepoints at which blood was sampled were baseline, cycle 4 day 1, and cycle 7 day 1. This receptor was obtained from an adult with an advanced solid tumor such as melanoma, head and neck, liver or kidney cancer. The chain carries TRBV28 and TRBJ2-5; TRBD1 matches at 7 bases. The J call may be mistaken, given a closer DNA end match to TRBJ2-7. Here the sequenced sample was CD4+ or CD8+ T cells sorted from blood, taken in a trial of the OX40 agonist ivuxolimab. CDR3 region: CASRHYRQGTYEQYF. CDR3 DNA sequence: TGTGCCAGCAGGCACTACCGACAGGGAACCTACGAGCAGTACTTC.